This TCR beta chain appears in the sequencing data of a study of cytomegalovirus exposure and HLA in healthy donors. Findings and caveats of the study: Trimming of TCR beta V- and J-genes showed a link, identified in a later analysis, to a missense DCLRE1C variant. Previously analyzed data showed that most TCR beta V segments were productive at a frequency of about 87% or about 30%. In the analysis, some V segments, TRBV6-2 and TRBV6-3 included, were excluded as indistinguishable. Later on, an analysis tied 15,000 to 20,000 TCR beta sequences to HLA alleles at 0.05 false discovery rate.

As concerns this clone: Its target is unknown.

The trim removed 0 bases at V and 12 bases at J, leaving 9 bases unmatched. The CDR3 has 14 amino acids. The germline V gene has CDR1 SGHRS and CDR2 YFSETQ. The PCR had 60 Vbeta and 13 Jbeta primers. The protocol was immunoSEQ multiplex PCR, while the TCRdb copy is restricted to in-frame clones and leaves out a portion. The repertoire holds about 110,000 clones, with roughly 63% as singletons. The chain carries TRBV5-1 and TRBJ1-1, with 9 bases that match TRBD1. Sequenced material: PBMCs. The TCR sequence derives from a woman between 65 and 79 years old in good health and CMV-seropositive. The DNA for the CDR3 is TGCGCCAGCAGCTTGGGGGGGGGACAGGGTGAGACTTTCTTT. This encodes CASSLGGGQGETFF.